One sample yielded the 27 T cell receptor beta chains listed below, sequenced in a study of blood T cell repertoires in COVID-19. The table came from immunoSEQ multiplex PCR; TCRdb's copy has only in-frame clones and leaves some out. This table has 150,000 or so clones, 88% appearing once. The sequenced sample was peripheral blood. All receptors derive from a human donor in a cohort sampled during active COVID-19.

This chain connects TRBV28 to TRBJ1-5; D remains unclear. V shed 2 bases and J shed 0 bases, with 11 bases lying between them. The CDR3 spans 16 residues. Germline lookup yields CDR1 MDHEN and CDR2 SYDVKM. The CDR3 DNA sequence: TGTGCCAGCAGTTTACCGTCCGGTTATAGCAATCAGCCCCAGCATTTT. The encoded protein is CASSLPSGYSNQPQHF.

Notes on this clone: Additional DNA sequences in this sample encode the identical CDR3. The genes are TRBV6-5 and TRBJ2-3; 8 bases align to TRBD2. This CDR3 contains 14 residues. The germline V gene encodes CDR1 MNHEY and CDR2 SVGAGI. Losses at the gene ends were 2 bases for V and 3 bases for J; bases not matched to a gene: 1. This CDR3 reads CASSYSGSTDTQYF. The CDR3 nucleotides read TGTGCCAGCAGTTACAGCGGGAGTACAGATACGCAGTATTTT.

CDR3 loop: CASSLSKPGHLYEQYF. DNA of the CDR3: TGTGCCAGCAGTTTATCAAAACCGGGACACCTCTACGAGCAGTACTTC. The chain combines TRBV28 with TRBJ2-7; D might be TRBD1 (6 bases). V lost 1 base and J 3 bases, leaving 16 bases between the germline ends. CDR1 is MDHEN, CDR2 SYDVKM, per germline. The CDR3 extends over 16 amino acids.

The V and J genes are TRBV3-1 (or the pseudogene TRBV3-2) and TRBJ2-2, with D possibly being TRBD1 (5 bases). Germline V gives CDR1 LGHDT, CDR2 YNNKEL (reference sequence). The CDR3 extends over 16 amino acids. V gave up 2 bases and J gave up 2 bases, with 12 bases separating them. CDR3 region: CASSQMPGLNTGELFF. The DNA for the CDR3 is TGTGCCAGCAGCCAAATGCCAGGGCTTAACACCGGGGAGCTGTTTTTT.

A word on this clone: This is likely an artifact of a read error, given a far larger clone one base away. The chain carries TRBV7-2 and TRBJ1-1; D is uncertain. Trimming removed 1 base at V and 3 bases at J, with 9 bases between. The CDR3 extends over 14 amino acids. Germline CDR1 SGHTA, CDR2 FQGNSA. The CDR3: CASSLEAGYTEAFF. The CDR3 DNA reads as TGTGCCAGCAGCTTAGAGGCGGGGTACACTGAAGCTTTCTTT.

With regard to this clone: This sample also contains other DNA sequences that code for the same CDR3. The V gene is TRBV7-9, the J gene TRBJ1-2; 8 nucleotides align to TRBD1. CDR3 length equals 15 residues. Looked up from germline, CDR1 is SEHNR and CDR2 is FQNEAQ (reference sequence). The ends lost 4 bases at V and 3 bases at J; junction bases unmatched: 7. In nucleotides, the CDR3 is TGTGCCAGCAGCTCCGGACAGGGAGTTGACTATGGCTACACCTTC. Amino acid sequence: CASSSGQGVDYGYTF.

V is TRBV7-3 and J is TRBJ2-1; D is unresolved. Looked up from germline, CDR1 is SGHTA and CDR2 is FQGTGA. This CDR3 contains 12 residues. The V gene lost 6 bases and the J gene lost 10 bases, with 13 bases spanning the gap. Here the CDR3 reads CASRHYPEEQFF. Here the CDR3 DNA reads TGTGCCAGCAGACACTATCCTGAGGAGCAGTTCTTC. The entire variable domain, with the rest obtained from reference TRBV7-3 and TRBJ2-1, is as follows: GAGVSQTPSNKVTEKGKYVELRCDPISGHTALYWYRQSLGQGPEFLIYFQGTGAADDSGLPNDRFFAVRPEGSVSTLKIQRTERGDSAVYLCASRHYPEEQFFGPGTRLTVL.

This chain links TRBV18 with TRBJ2-7; 7 bases are a match to TRBD1. This CDR3 is built from 14 residues. The germline CDR1 and CDR2 sequences are KGHSH and LQKENI. Germline trimming cut 0 bases from V and 4 bases from J; bases unmatched to any gene: 3. The CDR3 is CASSPPGQYYEQYF. CDR3 sequence (DNA): TGTGCCAGCTCACCACCGGGACAGTATTACGAGCAGTACTTC.

This clone was picked up one time. The rearrangement joins TRBV7-9 to TRBJ2-5; possibly TRBD1 for D (5 bases). The CDR3 loop spans 14 amino acids. V was pared by 2 bases and J by 3 bases, with 10 bases between. The germline CDR1 and CDR2 sequences are SEHNR and FQNEAQ (reference sequence). CDR3 DNA: TGTGCCAGCAGCTTACAACAGGTGAAAGAGACCCAGTACTTC. Its translation: CASSLQQVKETQYF.

This clone was picked up a small number of times. The same CDR3 arises from other DNA sequences in this sample as well. The V gene is TRBV10-2, the J gene TRBJ1-4; 9 positions match TRBD1. The germline V gene has CDR1 WSHSY and CDR2 SAAADI. The CDR3 length is 13 residues. The J segment lost 8 bases and the V segment lost 8 bases, leaving 6 bases of the junction unmatched. For the CDR3, the DNA is TGCGCCAGCTCGGGACAGGGAGGGGAAAAACTGTTTTTT. It is translated as CASSGQGGEKLFF.

This chain joins TRBV6-6 and TRBJ1-5, with a possible D match to TRBD1 (6 bases). Trimming stripped 10 bases from V and 6 bases from J, with 13 bases between. Germline CDR1 is MNHNY and CDR2 is SVGAGI (reference sequence). This CDR3 is built from 12 residues. CDR3 in amino acids: CATTLRGQPQHF. The DNA of the CDR3 is TGTGCCACTACACTCAGGGGTCAGCCCCAGCATTTT.

This chain's CDR3 is CASSQDRSSGANVLTF. The CDR3 DNA is TGCGCCAGCAGCCAAGACAGGTCCTCTGGGGCCAACGTCCTGACTTTC. This chain connects TRBV4-3 to TRBJ2-6; D is undetermined. Trimming removed 0 bases from V and 0 bases from J, with 6 bases in between. Germline V lookup: CDR1 LGHNA, CDR2 YSLEER. The CDR3 totals 16 residues.

The V call is TRBV29-1, the J call TRBJ2-7; 9 bases agree with TRBD2. The CDR3 loop spans 15 amino acids. V dropped 8 bases and J dropped 0; count of bases not matched to a gene: 11. Germline V gives CDR1 SQVTM, CDR2 ANQGSEA. The CDR3 DNA reads TGCAGCTACCAATCTCTAGCGGGGAGCTCCTACGAGCAGTACTTC. The encoded protein is CSYQSLAGSSYEQYF.

V gene TRBV28 combines with J gene TRBJ2-4; D is possibly TRBD2 (5 bases). Germline values: CDR1 MDHEN, CDR2 SYDVKM. This CDR3 is 14 amino acids long. The germline V and J ends were trimmed by 2 bases and 6 bases, with 11 bases remaining between them. Written as DNA, the CDR3 is TGTGCCAGCAGTTTAGCGGGTTACTCAAACATTCAGTACTTC. Protein product: CASSLAGYSNIQYF. Full variable domain (outside the CDR3, taken from reference TRBV28 and TRBJ2-4): DVKVTQSSRYLVKRTGEKVFLECVQDMDHENMFWYRQDPGLGLRLIYFSYDVKMKEKGDIPEGYSVSREKKERFSLILESASTNQTSMYLCASSLAGYSNIQYFGAGTRLSVL.

CDR3 DNA sequence: TGCGCCAGCAGTGAAGCGGGGGGCACGCAGTATTTT. Encoded protein: CASSEAGGTQYF. The chain employs TRBV10-1 and TRBJ2-3, with 9 bases identical to TRBD2. Germline V gene data show CDR1 as WNHNN and CDR2 as SYGVQD (reference sequence). CDR3 size: 12 residues. V was pared by 3 bases and J by 9 bases, with 1 base of the junction left unmatched.

This chain joins TRBV11-2 and TRBJ2-7; TRBD2 aligns across 8 bases. V trimming: 5 bases; J trimming: 4 bases; junction bases outside the gene matches: 13. This CDR3 is 16 amino acids long. The germline V gene has CDR1 SGHAT and CDR2 FQNNGV. The CDR3 DNA reads TGTGCCAGCAGCCCCGGACTAGCTGCCCTAAGGTACGAGCAGTACTTC. Its translation is CASSPGLAALRYEQYF. Using reference TRBV11-2 and TRBJ2-7 for the parts outside the CDR3, the full variable domain is EAGVAQSPRYKIIEKRQSVAFWCNPISGHATLYWYQQILGQGPKLLIQFQNNGVVDDSQLPKDRFSAERLKGVDSTLKIQPAKLEDSAVYLCASSPGLAALRYEQYFGPGTRLTVT.

This clone has only one observation. V is TRBV14 and J is TRBJ1-2, with D possibly TRBD1 on 5 matching bases. The CDR3 consists of 13 residues. The V end lost 0 bases, the J end lost 5 bases, and 7 bases lay between the germline ends. Germline V gene sequence: CDR1 SGHDN, CDR2 FVKESK. Here the CDR3 DNA reads TGTGCCAGCAGCCAAGACAGGGCTTATGGCTACACCTTC. It is translated as CASSQDRAYGYTF.

V and J are TRBV2 and TRBJ1-5; D remains ambiguous. V dropped 3 bases and J dropped 7 bases, with 16 bases sitting between them. Germline values: CDR1 SNHLY, CDR2 FYNNEI. This CDR3 comprises 15 residues. DNA of the CDR3: TGTGCCAGCAGTGATGAAGCGGCCAGCTCACAGCCCCAGCATTTT. It translates to CASSDEAASSQPQHF.

J is TRBJ1-4 and V is TRBV4-2; tentatively, D is TRBD1 (5 bases). Deletions cut 4 bases from V and 0 bases from J, with 24 bases between. The CDR3 runs to 20 residues. Germline CDR1 LGHNA, CDR2 YNFKEQ. The DNA for the CDR3 is TGTGCCAGCAGCCTTCAAGCGCGGGACTGGGGCGGTACAACTAATGAAAAACTGTTTTTT. Protein sequence: CASSLQARDWGGTTNEKLFF.

This clone showed up just once. The genes are TRBV6-6 and TRBJ2-1; D unresolved. The CDR3 consists of 11 residues. Germline-derived CDR1 and CDR2 are MNHNY and SVGAGI (reference sequence). V was trimmed by 8 bases and J by 4 bases, leaving 6 bases between them. CDR3 nucleotides: TGTGCCAGCGCAGTGTACAATGAGCAGTTCTTC. This translates into CASAVYNEQFF.

The chain links TRBV18 to TRBJ1-2; D not resolved. Germline V gives CDR1 KGHSH, CDR2 LQKENI. The length of the CDR3 is 14 residues. The V end lost 3 bases, the J end lost 4 bases, and 12 bases lay between the germline ends. The chain's CDR3 is CASSPRDDGYGYTF. The DNA for the CDR3 is TGTGCCAGCTCACCCCGAGATGATGGCTATGGCTACACCTTC.

The chain joins TRBV5-1 to TRBJ2-7; 7 nucleotides agree with TRBD1. Germline trimming cut 4 bases from V and 0 bases from J; bases unmatched to any gene: 4. CDR3 size: 14 residues. CDR1 SGHRS and CDR2 YFSETQ come from the germline V gene. The CDR3 region has the DNA TGCGCCAGCAGCACAACAGGGGCCTCCTACGAGCAGTACTTC. Translating gives CASSTTGASYEQYF.

V usage is TRBV6-2 or TRBV6-3 and J usage is TRBJ2-1, with 12 positions matching TRBD2. The CDR3 runs 16 residues. Germline V gene lookup returns CDR1 MNHEY and CDR2 SVGEGT. V lost 2 bases and J lost 8; bases outside the gene matches: 7. The CDR3 DNA sequence: TGTGCCAGCAGTTACCTAACTAGCGGGGGGAAGGATGAGCAGTTCTTC. Translated: CASSYLTSGGKDEQFF.

V usage is TRBV18 and J usage is TRBJ2-1, with a weak D call TRBD2 (6 bases). This CDR3 is 14 amino acids long. The V gene's germline CDR1 is KGHSH and CDR2 LQKENI. Trimming took 7 bases from V and 6 from J, leaving 16 bases between them. The CDR3 DNA reads TGTGCCAGCTTCCGTTCCGGCGGGATCAATGAGCAGTTCTTC. It specifies CASFRSGGINEQFF.

Notes on this clone: The sample has other DNA sequences that encode this CDR3 too. The V gene is TRBV6-5, the J gene TRBJ2-2; 8 bases agree with TRBD2. The CDR3 consists of 14 residues. V dropped 6 bases and J dropped 5; count of bases not matched to a gene: 5. Germline CDR1 MNHEY, CDR2 SVGAGI. The CDR3 DNA reads as TGTGCCAGCAGGCGGACGGGAGGGACCGGGGAGCTGTTTTTT. Its protein is CASRRTGGTGELFF.

J is TRBJ1-4 and V is TRBV3-1 (or the pseudogene TRBV3-2); D might be TRBD1 (6 bases). V lost 3 bases and J 3 bases, leaving 11 bases between the germline ends. Looked up from germline, CDR1 is LGHDT and CDR2 is YNNKEL (reference sequence). This CDR3 contains 15 residues. As DNA, the CDR3 is TGTGCCAGCAGCCAGGCCCCAGGGGCTAATGAAAAACTGTTTTTT. This sequence encodes CASSQAPGANEKLFF.

This clone was recorded once. The chain links TRBV6-6 to TRBJ2-1; 11 bases line up with TRBD1. This CDR3 spans 15 amino acids. CDR1 is MNHNY, CDR2 SVGAGI, per germline (reference sequence). J gave up 5 bases and V 2 bases, and 2 bases lay outside the gene matches. CDR3 in DNA: TGTGCCAGCAGTTACCCGGGACAGGGGGACAATGAGCAGTTCTTC. This translates into CASSYPGQGDNEQFF.